This T cell receptor (beta chain) derives from a study of Ad26.COV2.S vaccination and SARS-CoV-2 variants. Study in general: Into the muscle, Ad26.COV2.S was dosed once or twice, 56 days apart. Study-level results: After vaccination, substantial breadth of spike-specific CD8+ and CD4+ responses was reported.

TCRdb's table, derived via immunoSEQ multiplex PCR, lists solely in-frame clones and lacks some. Here the sample spans approximately 400,000 clones, about four fifths being singletons. For this clone: No antigen is known for it.

The sample's treatment: 15 to 20 received Ad26.COV2.S at low or high dose, single or two shots; several received placebo; per-sample allocation not given. Specimens were obtained on day 63 following the first vaccine or placebo injection. It was an adult aged 18-55 years in Boston who was the donor. Trimming at V came to 4 bases and at J to 8 bases, leaving 9 bases not matched to a gene. CDR1 and CDR2 (germline): SGHAT, FQNNGV. The CDR3 extends over 15 amino acids. Sequencing was performed on peripheral blood, taken in a trial of Ad26.COV2.S vaccine versus placebo. This rearrangement joins TRBV11-2 to TRBJ2-1; TRBD2 agrees at 9 bases. This receptor was taken from a person between 18 and 60 years old who received the Ad26.COV2.S COVID-19 vaccine or a placebo. The CDR3 nucleotides read TGTGCCAGCAGCTGGGTAGCGGGAGTCGTCGATGAGCAGTTCTTC. It yields the protein CASSWVAGVVDEQFF. The full variable domain, its missing parts supplied by reference TRBV11-2 and TRBJ2-1, is EAGVAQSPRYKIIEKRQSVAFWCNPISGHATLYWYQQILGQGPKLLIQFQNNGVVDDSQLPKDRFSAERLKGVDSTLKIQPAKLEDSAVYLCASSWVAGVVDEQFFGPGTRLTVL.